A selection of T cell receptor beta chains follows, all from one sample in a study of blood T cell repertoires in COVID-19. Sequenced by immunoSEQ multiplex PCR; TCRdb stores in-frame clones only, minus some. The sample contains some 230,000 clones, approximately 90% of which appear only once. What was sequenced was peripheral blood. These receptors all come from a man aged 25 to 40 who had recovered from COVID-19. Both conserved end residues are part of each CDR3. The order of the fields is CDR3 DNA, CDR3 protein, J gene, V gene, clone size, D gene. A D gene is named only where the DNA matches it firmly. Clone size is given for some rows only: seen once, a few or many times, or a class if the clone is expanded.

DNA: TGTGCCAGCAGCTTGCGACATCTTAGGAATTCACCCCTCCACTTT
CDR3: CASSLRHLRNSPLHF
J: TRBJ1-6
V: TRBV5-6
size: -
D: -

DNA: TGTGCCAGCACTTTGGGAGGGGGGGATCGCAATCAGCCCCAGCATTTT
CDR3: CASTLGGGDRNQPQHF
J: TRBJ1-5
V: TRBV5-6
size: -
D: -

DNA: TGCAGTGCTAGAGGGACCAGGGGTCCGTTCTTC
CDR3: CSARGTRGPFF
J: TRBJ2-1
V: TRBV20-1
size: -
D: -

DNA: TGTGCCAGCAGCTTAGCTCGAGAATACGAGCAGTACTTC
CDR3: CASSLAREYEQYF
J: TRBJ2-7
V: TRBV7-7
size: -
D: -

DNA: TGTGCCGGTGAACGGGACAGGGAAGTTAGGGACCAGTTCTTC
CDR3: CAGERDREVRDQFF
J: TRBJ2-1
V: TRBV7-9
size: -
D: TRBD1

DNA: TGTGCCACCAGCCCCCGTCAGGGAAACTACGAGCAGTACTTC
CDR3: CATSPRQGNYEQYF
J: TRBJ2-7
V: TRBV15
size: -
D: -

DNA: TGTGCCAGCAGCCCACCCCTGGGCAGGGGCTACGAGCAGTACTTC
CDR3: CASSPPLGRGYEQYF
J: TRBJ2-7
V: TRBV16
size: -
D: -

DNA: TGTGCCAGCAGCCAATATTCCGTGGCGGTGGGTGGCTACACCTTC
CDR3: CASSQYSVAVGGYTF
J: TRBJ1-2
V: TRBV3-1/TRBV3-2
size: once
D: -

DNA: TGTGCCACCAGCAGAGACTTAGATATAGGACAGCTATCTAACTATGGCTACACCTTC
CDR3: CATSRDLDIGQLSNYGYTF
J: TRBJ1-2
V: TRBV15
size: -
D: -

DNA: TGCGCCAGCAGTCAAAACAGCTCCACCGGGGAGCTGTTTTTT
CDR3: CASSQNSSTGELFF
J: TRBJ2-2
V: TRBV23-1
size: once
D: -

DNA: TGTGCCAGCAGCTTCGGACAACATGCAACCGGGGAGCTGTTTTTT
CDR3: CASSFGQHATGELFF
J: TRBJ2-2
V: TRBV5-8
size: -
D: -

DNA: TGTGCCAGCAGCTCGGGGTCCGCACTAGCACTGGGAGAGCAGTACTTC
CDR3: CASSSGSALALGEQYF
J: TRBJ2-7
V: TRBV13
size: -
D: -

DNA: TGTGCCAGCAGTGTTGGCATTCTGAACACTGAAGCTTTCTTT
CDR3: CASSVGILNTEAFF
J: TRBJ1-1
V: TRBV2
size: -
D: -

DNA: TGTGCTAGTGGTACCCGGACTAGCGGGACCTACAATGAGCAGTTCTTC
CDR3: CASGTRTSGTYNEQFF
J: TRBJ2-1
V: TRBV12-5
size: -
D: TRBD2

DNA: TGTGCCAGCAGCGGCGACAGGGCCGCAGATACGCAGTATTTT
CDR3: CASSGDRAADTQYF
J: TRBJ2-3
V: TRBV11-2
size: -
D: TRBD1

DNA: TGTGCCAGCAGTCGGACAGGGGCTGACAATCAGCCCCAGCATTTT
CDR3: CASSRTGADNQPQHF
J: TRBJ1-5
V: TRBV6-5
size: -
D: TRBD1

DNA: TGTGCCAGCATTAAAAGGGGTGCTAACTATGGCTACACCTTC
CDR3: CASIKRGANYGYTF
J: TRBJ1-2
V: TRBV2
size: -
D: -

DNA: TGTGCCAGCAGCCCTCCCCTACAGGGGGCGCGGACCGGGGAGCTGTTTTTT
CDR3: CASSPPLQGARTGELFF
J: TRBJ2-2
V: TRBV9
size: -
D: TRBD1

DNA: TGTGCCAGCAGCTTGGACAGTCCCACCGGGGAGCTGTTTTTT
CDR3: CASSLDSPTGELFF
J: TRBJ2-2
V: TRBV7-2
size: once
D: -

DNA: TGTGCCAGTAGTCTCCTATTTCAGGGTTTCACAGATACGCAGTATTTT
CDR3: CASSLLFQGFTDTQYF
J: TRBJ2-3
V: TRBV19
size: -
D: -

DNA: TGTGCCAGCAGCGTATTAGGAGTCAATGAGCAGTTCTTC
CDR3: CASSVLGVNEQFF
J: TRBJ2-1
V: TRBV9
size: -
D: -

DNA: TGTGCCAGCAGTGTCGCCGTGGGGAGCAGCAATCAGCCCCAGCATTTT
CDR3: CASSVAVGSSNQPQHF
J: TRBJ1-5
V: TRBV6-1
size: -
D: -

DNA: TGTGCCACCAGCAGAGATAAAGGCCCCGGGGGGTCCCAGCATTTT
CDR3: CATSRDKGPGGSQHF
J: TRBJ1-5
V: TRBV15
size: -
D: -

DNA: TGTGCCAGTAGTTTATGGACAGGGGTGAACACTGAAGCTTTCTTT
CDR3: CASSLWTGVNTEAFF
J: TRBJ1-1
V: TRBV19
size: -
D: TRBD1

DNA: TGTGCCAGCAGCTCATATATAGCGGGGGGGCCCGATACGCAGTATTTT
CDR3: CASSSYIAGGPDTQYF
J: TRBJ2-3
V: TRBV11-1
size: -
D: TRBD2

DNA: TGCGCCAGCAGCCAAGGGGGGGGAGAGGGAGAGACCCAGTACTTC
CDR3: CASSQGGGEGETQYF
J: TRBJ2-5
V: TRBV4-3
size: -
D: TRBD2

DNA: TGCGCCAGCAGCCCGACAGGGGGCCCGGAGACCCAGTACTTC
CDR3: CASSPTGGPETQYF
J: TRBJ2-5
V: TRBV4-1
size: -
D: TRBD1

DNA: TGTGCCAGCAGTCCCGTCTTGGAGCGGGGACTAACTAGCACAGATACGCAGTATTTT
CDR3: CASSPVLERGLTSTDTQYF
J: TRBJ2-3
V: TRBV27
size: -
D: TRBD2

DNA: TGTGCCAGCAGTAGATCCGGGGGAATAGGGCAGTACTTC
CDR3: CASSRSGGIGQYF
J: TRBJ2-7
V: TRBV6-5
size: -
D: -

DNA: TGTGCCAGTAGTATCGTAGCAGGGGATGGCTACACCTTC
CDR3: CASSIVAGDGYTF
J: TRBJ1-2
V: TRBV19
size: -
D: -

DNA: TGTGCCAGCAGCTATGACAGGGGTGGAAACACCATATATTTT
CDR3: CASSYDRGGNTIYF
J: TRBJ1-3
V: TRBV13
size: once
D: TRBD1

DNA: TGTGCCAGCAGTCATCCGGGACAGGGAAGCAATCAGCCCCAGCATTTT
CDR3: CASSHPGQGSNQPQHF
J: TRBJ1-5
V: TRBV7-9
size: -
D: TRBD1

DNA: TGTCTTGTAGCGGGGTTATACAATGAGCAGTTCTTC
CDR3: CLVAGLYNEQFF
J: TRBJ2-1
V: TRBV6-5
size: once
D: TRBD2

DNA: TGTGCCAGCAGTGATGCTGCTGGACAGAACACTGAAGCTTTCTTT
CDR3: CASSDAAGQNTEAFF
J: TRBJ1-1
V: TRBV25-1
size: -
D: -

DNA: TGTGCCAGCAGCTATGACTTAGGGGGAGAGACCCAGTACTTC
CDR3: CASSYDLGGETQYF
J: TRBJ2-5
V: TRBV9
size: -
D: -

DNA: TGTGCCATCAGTGAGCGGCAGGGTAATTACGAGCAGTACTTC
CDR3: CAISERQGNYEQYF
J: TRBJ2-7
V: TRBV10-3
size: -
D: -

DNA: TGTGCCAGCAGCCAAGATACTTCCCGGTTGTTCGAGCAGTACTTC
CDR3: CASSQDTSRLFEQYF
J: TRBJ2-7
V: TRBV3-1/TRBV3-2
size: -
D: -

DNA: TGTGCCAGCAGTGGGCTTGGCGAAGCTTTCTTT
CDR3: CASSGLGEAFF
J: TRBJ1-1
V: TRBV6-2/TRBV6-3
size: -
D: -

DNA: TGCGCCAGCAGCCAAGATCAGGACAGGATAAATGAGCAGTTCTTC
CDR3: CASSQDQDRINEQFF
J: TRBJ2-1
V: TRBV4-3
size: -
D: TRBD1

DNA: TGTGCCAGCAGCCGTGGGGGACAGGGGGCGGAGACCCAGTACTTC
CDR3: CASSRGGQGAETQYF
J: TRBJ2-5
V: TRBV5-4
size: once
D: TRBD1